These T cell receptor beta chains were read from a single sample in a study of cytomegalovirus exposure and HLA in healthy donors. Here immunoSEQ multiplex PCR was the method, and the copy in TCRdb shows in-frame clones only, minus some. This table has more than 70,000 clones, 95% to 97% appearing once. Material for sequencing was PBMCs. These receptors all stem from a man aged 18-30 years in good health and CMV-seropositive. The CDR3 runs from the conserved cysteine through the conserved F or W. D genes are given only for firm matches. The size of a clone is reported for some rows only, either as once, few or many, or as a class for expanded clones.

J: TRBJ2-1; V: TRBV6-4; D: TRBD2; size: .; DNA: TGTGCCAGCAGTACATTAGCGGGAGTCGCAAATGAGCAGTTCTTC; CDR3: CASSTLAGVANEQFF
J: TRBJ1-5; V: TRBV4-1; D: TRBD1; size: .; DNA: TGCGCCAGCAGCCTTAGTTTGCCCGGGACAGGGTTTTTTAGCAATCAGCCCCAGCATTTT; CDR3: CASSLSLPGTGFFSNQPQHF
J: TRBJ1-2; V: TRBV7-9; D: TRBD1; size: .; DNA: TGTGCCAGCAGAAAAGGACAGGGGGAACACGGCTACACCTTC; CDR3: CASRKGQGEHGYTF
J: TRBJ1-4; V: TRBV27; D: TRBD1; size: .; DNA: TGTGCCAGCAGTCCCTACATGACAGGGGGCGTTGAAAAACTGTTTTTT; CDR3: CASSPYMTGGVEKLFF
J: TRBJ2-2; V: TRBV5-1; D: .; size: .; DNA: TGCGCCAGCAGCACCGGACAGAGCACCGGGGAGCTGTTTTTT; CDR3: CASSTGQSTGELFF
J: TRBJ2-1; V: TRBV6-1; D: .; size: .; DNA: TGTGCCAGCAGTGAGTTCGGGGTCTACAATGAGCAGTTCTTC; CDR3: CASSEFGVYNEQFF
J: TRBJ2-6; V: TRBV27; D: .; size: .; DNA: TGTGCCAGCCTCGGGGTAGGGATGGAGTTCGGGGCCAACGTCCTGACTTTC; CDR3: CASLGVGMEFGANVLTF
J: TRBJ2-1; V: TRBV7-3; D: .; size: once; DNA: TGTGCCAGCAGCTTATGGGCAGAAGGTTACAATGAGCAGTTCTTC; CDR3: CASSLWAEGYNEQFF
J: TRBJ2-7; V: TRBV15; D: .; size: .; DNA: TGTGCCACCAGCAGAGACGGCTCCTACGAGCAGTACTTC; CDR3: CATSRDGSYEQYF
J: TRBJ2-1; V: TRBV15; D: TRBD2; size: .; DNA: TGTGCCACCAGCCGAGGGACTAGCGGGAGTAATGAGCAGTTCTTC; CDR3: CATSRGTSGSNEQFF
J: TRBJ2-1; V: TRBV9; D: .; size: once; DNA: TGTGCCAGCAGCGTAGTTTCGGGTAGCTCCTACAATGAGCAGTTCTTC; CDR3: CASSVVSGSSYNEQFF
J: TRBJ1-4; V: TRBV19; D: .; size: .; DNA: TGTGCCAGTAGTGCAGGACAGCAAAATGAAAAACTGTTTTTT; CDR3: CASSAGQQNEKLFF
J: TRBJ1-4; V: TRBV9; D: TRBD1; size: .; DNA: TGTGCCAGCAGCGGGCAACAGGGGGATAATGAAAAACTGTTTTTT; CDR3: CASSGQQGDNEKLFF
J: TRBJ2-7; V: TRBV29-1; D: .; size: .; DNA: TGCAGCGTCGCCAGGGATCCCCACGAGCAGTACTTC; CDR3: CSVARDPHEQYF
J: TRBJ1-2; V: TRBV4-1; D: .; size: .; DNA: TGCGCCAGCAGTTCATTGGGGAGTAACTATGGCTACACCTTC; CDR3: CASSSLGSNYGYTF
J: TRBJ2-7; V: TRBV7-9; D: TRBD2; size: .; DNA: TGTGCCAGCAGCTTGTTTGAAGGACTAGCGGGAGCGGGTTTCAACGAGCAGTACTTC; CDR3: CASSLFEGLAGAGFNEQYF
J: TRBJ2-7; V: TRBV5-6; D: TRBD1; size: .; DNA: TGTGCCAGCAGCTTGGAGACAGGGGAGTACATCCGCGAGCAGTACTTC; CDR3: CASSLETGEYIREQYF
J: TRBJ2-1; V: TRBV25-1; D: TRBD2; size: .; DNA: TGTGCCAGCAGTGCACTAGCGGACATCTACAATGAGCAGTTCTTC; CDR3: CASSALADIYNEQFF
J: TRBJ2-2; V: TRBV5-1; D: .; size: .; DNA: TGCGCCAGCAGCTTGGAGGCGGGGTCACGGCTGTTTTTT; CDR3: CASSLEAGSRLFF
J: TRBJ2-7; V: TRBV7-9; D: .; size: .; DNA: TGTGCCAGCAGCGGTGCGGGCGGCTACGAGCAGTACTTC; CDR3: CASSGAGGYEQYF